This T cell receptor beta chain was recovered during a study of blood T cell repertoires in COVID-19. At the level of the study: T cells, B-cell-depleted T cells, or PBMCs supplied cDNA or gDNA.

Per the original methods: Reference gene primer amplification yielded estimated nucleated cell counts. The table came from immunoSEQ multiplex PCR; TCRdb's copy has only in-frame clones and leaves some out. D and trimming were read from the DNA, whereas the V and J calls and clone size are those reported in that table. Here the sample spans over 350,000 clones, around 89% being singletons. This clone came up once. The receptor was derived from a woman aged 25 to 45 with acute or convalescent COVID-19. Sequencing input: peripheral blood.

The CDR3: CASSRSGGADTGELFF. The CDR3 DNA is TGTGCCAGCAGCCGTAGCGGGGGGGCGGACACCGGGGAGCTGTTTTTT. V is TRBV7-6 and J is TRBJ2-2; TRBD2 aligns across 11 bases. This CDR3 is built from 16 residues. The germline gives CDR1 SGHVS, CDR2 FNYEAQ. Trimming removed 5 bases from V and 3 bases from J; junction bases left unmatched: 5.